One and the same sample provided the 18 T cell receptor beta chains below, sequenced in a study of shared clonotypes between healthy human individuals. TCRdb keeps only in-frame clones here, not all; method: immunoSEQ multiplex PCR. This table holds around 99,000 clones, around 68% found once. Sequencing input: memory CD8+ T cells sorted from blood. Subset specified: CD45RO+ cells pooled with CCR7-negative TemRA cells. These receptors came from a man younger than 45 in good health.

V gene TRBV15 combines with J gene TRBJ2-2; no clear D gene. V shed 6 bases and J shed 4 bases, with 6 bases lying between them. Germline CDR1 reads LNHNV; CDR2 reads YYDKDF (reference sequence). The CDR3 has 12 amino acids. The CDR3 nucleotides read TGTGCCACCAGAGGCCCCACCGGGGAGCTGTTTTTT. Encoded protein: CATRGPTGELFF. The whole variable domain, filled in from reference TRBV15 and TRBJ2-2, reads DAMVIQNPRYQVTQFGKPVTLSCSQTLNHNVMYWYQQKSSQAPKLLFHYYDKDFNNEADTPDNFQSRRPNTSFCFLDIRSPGLGDTAMYLCATRGPTGELFFGEGSRLTVL.

This chain connects TRBV28 to TRBJ1-5; maybe TRBD1 (5 bases). Trimming took off 6 bases at V and 2 bases at J, with 11 bases between the two ends. CDR3 length equals 14 residues. Germline values: CDR1 MDHEN, CDR2 SYDVKM. The CDR3 protein is CASRGGGGNQPQHF. The CDR3 DNA reads TGTGCCAGCAGGGGTGGGGGAGGCAATCAGCCCCAGCATTTT.

Ten or more counts support this clone. The V gene is TRBV4-2, the J gene TRBJ2-2; 7 nucleotides agree with TRBD2. V was pared by 3 bases and J by 6 bases, with 10 bases of the junction left unmatched. The CDR3 length is 16 residues. Germline V gene data show CDR1 as LGHNA and CDR2 as YNFKEQ. The CDR3 DNA follows: TGTGCCAGCAGCCAGCGAGGCGCGGGAGAACCCGGGGAGCTGTTTTTT. The encoded protein is CASSQRGAGEPGELFF.

There are a few counts of this clone. The rearrangement links TRBV9 to TRBJ2-7, with D possibly called TRBD1 or TRBD2 (5 bases each). The CDR3 has 16 residues. Germline CDR1 SGDLS, CDR2 YYNGEE. Trimming stripped 2 bases from V and 2 bases from J, with 17 bases between. The CDR3 DNA follows: TGTGCCAGCAGCGTCGAGGCCGGGACGGACGCCTACGAGCAGTACTTC. It translates to CASSVEAGTDAYEQYF.

V usage is TRBV5-1 and J usage is TRBJ2-1; possible D gene TRBD1, 6 bases. The CDR3 has 13 residues. Per germline, CDR1 SGHRS and CDR2 YFSETQ. Trimming left V 4 bases short and J 7 bases short, with 12 bases between. Here the CDR3 reads CASSLIQGNEQFF. The CDR3 DNA sequence: TGCGCCAGCAGCCTAATCCAGGGGAATGAGCAGTTCTTC.

The J gene is TRBJ2-7, the V gene TRBV5-1; 11 bases agree with TRBD2. Trimming at V came to 4 bases and at J to 1 base, leaving 7 bases not matched to a gene. The germline CDR1 and CDR2 sequences are SGHRS and YFSETQ. CDR3 length: 16 residues. DNA of the CDR3: TGCGCCAGCAGCGTCACCGGGACTAGCGGTTCCTACGAGCAGTACTTC. Translation: CASSVTGTSGSYEQYF.

The rearrangement links TRBV2 to TRBJ2-7, with a possible D match to TRBD2 (5 bases). Per the germline V gene, CDR1 is SNHLY and CDR2 is FYNNEI. The CDR3 runs to 12 residues. V was pared by 6 bases and J by 7 bases, with 13 bases between. The CDR3 sequence: CASRSGNWEQYF. In DNA, the CDR3 is TGTGCCAGCAGATCCGGGAACTGGGAGCAGTACTTC.

The chain recombines TRBV19 with TRBJ2-7; 9 bases agree with TRBD2. Germline assignment: CDR1 LNHDA and CDR2 SQIVND (reference sequence). The CDR3 extends over 16 amino acids. Unmatched junction bases numbered 8, after V lost 1 base and J lost 4 bases. The CDR3 here is CASSIVTPSGIYEQYF. CDR3 bases: TGTGCCAGTAGTATAGTAACTCCTAGCGGGATTTACGAGCAGTACTTC.

This clone was detected many times. The chain joins TRBV10-1 to TRBJ2-7, with TRBD2 matching 11 bases. The CDR3 spans 17 residues. Germline V lookup: CDR1 WNHNN, CDR2 SYGVQD (reference sequence). V gave up 3 bases and J gave up 7 bases; unmatched junction bases: 14. CDR3 sequence: CASSDPGTSGPFGEQYF. The CDR3 bases are TGCGCCAGCAGTGACCCTGGGACTAGCGGACCCTTCGGGGAGCAGTACTTC.

The gene calls are TRBV11-2 and TRBJ2-1; D remains unclear. The CDR3 loop spans 15 amino acids. Trimming pared 3 bases from V and 0 bases from J, leaving 9 bases between. Looked up from germline, CDR1 is SGHAT and CDR2 is FQNNGV. The CDR3 bases are TGTGCCAGCAGCTTGGACCTGAGCTCCTACAATGAGCAGTTCTTC. This encodes CASSLDLSSYNEQFF.

This clone was detected ten times or more. The chain couples TRBV4-1 to TRBJ2-5, with D perhaps matching TRBD1 (5 bases). Trimming took 4 bases from V and 0 from J, leaving 12 bases between them. Germline V gene data show CDR1 as MGHRA and CDR2 as YSYEKL. The CDR3 contains 15 residues. CDR3 loop: CASSPLGRDQETQYF. CDR3 nucleotides: TGCGCCAGCAGCCCCCTGGGCAGGGACCAAGAGACCCAGTACTTC.

The chain combines TRBV27 with TRBJ2-2, with 7 bases fitting TRBD1. Germline V gene lookup returns CDR1 MNHEY and CDR2 SMNVEV (reference sequence). The trim removed 3 bases at V and 4 bases at J, leaving 5 bases unmatched. The CDR3 sequence is 15 residues long. The CDR3 DNA reads as TGTGCCAGCAGTTTGAACAGGGGAATCACCGGGGAGCTGTTTTTT. Translated, it gives CASSLNRGITGELFF.

This chain links TRBV4-3 with TRBJ2-2; D remains unclear. The germline V gene encodes CDR1 LGHNA and CDR2 YSLEER. V lost 0 bases and J 8 bases, leaving 7 bases between the germline ends. The CDR3 is 13 amino acids. The CDR3 loop is CASSQDPLGELFF. The CDR3 coding sequence is TGCGCCAGCAGCCAAGACCCGCTTGGGGAGCTGTTTTTT.

This chain connects TRBV18 to TRBJ1-4; tentatively, D is TRBD1 (6 bases). The germline gives CDR1 KGHSH, CDR2 LQKENI. The CDR3 runs 16 residues. Trimming removed 0 bases from V and 4 bases from J, with 12 bases in between. The CDR3 region is CASSPPSQGGNEKLFF. The CDR3 DNA reads TGTGCCAGCTCACCACCGAGCCAAGGGGGTAATGAAAAACTGTTTTTT.

This clone showed up many times. Other DNA sequences in the same sample also yield this CDR3. V usage is TRBV28 and J usage is TRBJ2-7; weak D call: TRBD2 (5 bases). The germline gives CDR1 MDHEN, CDR2 SYDVKM. V shed 6 bases and J shed 4 bases, with 10 bases lying between them. The CDR3 is 12 residues long. The CDR3 DNA follows: TGTGCCAGCAGCAGTACTAGTTACGAGCAGTACTTC. This codes for CASSSTSYEQYF.

The V and J genes are TRBV7-6 and TRBJ2-7, with no clear D. This CDR3 is 15 amino acids long. Trimming took off 4 bases at V and 6 bases at J, with 19 bases between the two ends. Germline V gene lookup returns CDR1 SGHVS and CDR2 FNYEAQ. CDR3 DNA: TGTGCCAGCAGCTCTACTGTAGACTCAAGAGCCGAGCAGTACTTC. This sequence encodes CASSSTVDSRAEQYF.

This chain links TRBV18 with TRBJ1-4; D not resolved. Germline V gene data show CDR1 as KGHSH and CDR2 as LQKENI. The CDR3 totals 15 residues. V lost 3 bases, J lost 8 bases, and 16 bases lay in between. CDR3 sequence: CASSPPQGWKEKLFF. The CDR3 DNA reads TGTGCCAGCTCACCTCCTCAAGGGTGGAAAGAAAAACTGTTTTTT.

This clone was counted a single time. V gene TRBV15 combines with J gene TRBJ2-7; 8 bases line up with TRBD1. The CDR3 consists of 15 residues. Germline assignment: CDR1 LNHNV and CDR2 YYDKDF (reference sequence). The ends lost 1 base at V and 3 bases at J; junction bases unmatched: 5. The CDR3 protein is CATSRGTGSYYEQYF. DNA for the CDR3: TGTGCCACCAGCAGAGGGACAGGGTCCTACTACGAGCAGTACTTC.